This entry describes one TCR beta chain. The source of the sample is a study of shared clonotypes between healthy human individuals. Profiling relied on immunoSEQ multiplex PCR, and the TCRdb table lists in-frame clones only, not all of them. The sample lists 850,000 to 1,200,000 clones, roughly 70% occurring once. This CDR3 contains 16 residues. Germline V gene sequence: CDR1 ENHRY, CDR2 SYGVKD. V dropped 6 bases and J dropped 1 base, with 16 bases sitting between them. This receptor was taken from a man aged 18 to 35 in good health. The sequenced sample consisted of memory CD4+ T cells sorted from blood. Specified subset: CD45RA-negative fraction. The V call is TRBV10-3, the J call TRBJ2-1, with D possibly called TRBD1 or TRBD2 (5 bases each). The CDR3 spells CAISGVGVGSYNEQFF. The CDR3 nucleotides read TGTGCCATCAGCGGGGTGGGGGTAGGATCCTACAATGAGCAGTTCTTC.